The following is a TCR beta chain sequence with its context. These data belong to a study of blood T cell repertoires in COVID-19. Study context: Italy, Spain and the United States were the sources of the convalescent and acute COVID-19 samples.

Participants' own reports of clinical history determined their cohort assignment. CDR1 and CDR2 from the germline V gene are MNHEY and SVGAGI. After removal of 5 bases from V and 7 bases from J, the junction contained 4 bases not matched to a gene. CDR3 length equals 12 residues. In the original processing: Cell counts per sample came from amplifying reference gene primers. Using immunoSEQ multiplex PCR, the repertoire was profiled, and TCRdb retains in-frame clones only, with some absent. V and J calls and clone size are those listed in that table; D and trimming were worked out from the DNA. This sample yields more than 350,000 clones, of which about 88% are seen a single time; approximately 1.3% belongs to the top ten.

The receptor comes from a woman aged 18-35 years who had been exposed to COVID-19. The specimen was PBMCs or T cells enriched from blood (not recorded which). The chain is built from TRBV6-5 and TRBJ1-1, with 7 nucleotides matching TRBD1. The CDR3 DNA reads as TGTGCCAGCAGTCGGGGGACAGTTGAAGCTTTCTTT. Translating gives CASSRGTVEAFF.